These 5 T cell receptor beta chains came from one sample sequenced in a study of blood T cell repertoires in COVID-19 (dated by TCRdb to the early 2020s). Receptor libraries were prepared by the immunoSEQ multiplex PCR assay. As stored in TCRdb, this immuneACCESS dataset retains in-frame rearrangements with V and J assigned. A fraction of the clones does not appear; measured against another copy, unresolved V genes explain less than half of the discrepancy, and the remainder lacks a known reason. A total of more than 150,000 clones appear in this sample, roughly 76% of them only once. The ten most abundant clones make up about 12% of the sample. Sequenced: peripheral blood. The source of these receptors is a woman of 80 years or more with COVID-19, enrolled during active disease.

The chain is built from TRBV28 and TRBJ2-2; tentatively, D is TRBD1 (6 bases). V was cut by 5 bases and J by 4 bases, with 11 bases left in between. The germline gives CDR1 MDHEN, CDR2 SYDVKM. This CDR3 has 14 residues. CDR3 DNA: TGTGCCAGCAGTCTTACAGGGTTCACCGGGGAGCTGTTTTTT. Translation: CASSLTGFTGELFF. Variable domain in full (rest from reference TRBV28 and TRBJ2-2): DVKVTQSSRYLVKRTGEKVFLECVQDMDHENMFWYRQDPGLGLRLIYFSYDVKMKEKGDIPEGYSVSREKKERFSLILESASTNQTSMYLCASSLTGFTGELFFGEGSRLTVL.

This chain connects TRBV11-3 to TRBJ1-1; no firm D call. Germline V CDR1 and CDR2: SGHNT, YENEEA. The CDR3 contains 15 residues. Trimming shortened V by 3 bases and J by 2 bases, and 13 bases separated the two germline ends. The CDR3 protein is CASSLGQWVNTEAFF. CDR3 in DNA: TGTGCCAGCAGCTTGGGCCAATGGGTAAACACTGAAGCTTTCTTT.

The chain combines TRBV2 with TRBJ1-3; D remains unclear. This CDR3 comprises 13 residues. Trimming took off 7 bases at V and 0 bases at J, with 7 bases between the two ends. CDR1 is SNHLY, CDR2 FYNNEI, per germline. The CDR3 DNA is TGTGCCAGCATTTACAGCTCTGGAAACACCATATATTTT. It codes for CASIYSSGNTIYF.

This clone has a handful of counts. This chain links TRBV2 with TRBJ1-4; D is ambiguous. With 4 bases removed from V and 0 bases from J, the gap between germline ends came to 12 bases. The CDR3 is made up of 16 amino acids. Germline CDR1 reads SNHLY; CDR2 reads FYNNEI. The CDR3 loop is CASSGRGVATNEKLFF. The CDR3 bases are TGTGCCAGCAGTGGAAGAGGTGTTGCAACTAATGAAAAACTGTTTTTT.

V is TRBV15 and J is TRBJ2-7, with TRBD1 matching 11 bases. J gave up 4 bases and V 1 base, and 3 bases lay outside the gene matches. There are 15 residues in the CDR3. CDR1 and CDR2 from the germline V gene are LNHNV and YYDKDF (reference sequence). The CDR3: CATSRAGTGGYEQYF. CDR3 DNA: TGTGCCACCAGCAGAGCGGGGACAGGGGGGTACGAGCAGTACTTC.